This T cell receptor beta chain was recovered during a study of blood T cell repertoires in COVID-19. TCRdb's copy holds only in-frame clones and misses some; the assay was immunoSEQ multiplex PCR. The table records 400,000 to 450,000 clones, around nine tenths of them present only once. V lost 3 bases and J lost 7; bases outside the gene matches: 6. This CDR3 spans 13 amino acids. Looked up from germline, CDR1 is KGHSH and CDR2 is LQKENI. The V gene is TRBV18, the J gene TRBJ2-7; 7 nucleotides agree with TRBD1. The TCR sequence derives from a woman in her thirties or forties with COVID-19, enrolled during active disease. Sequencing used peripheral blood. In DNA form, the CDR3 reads TGTGCCAGCTCACCCGACAGGGTTGGGGAGCAGTACTTC. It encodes CASSPDRVGEQYF.